The entry that follows covers one T cell receptor beta chain sequence. What it recognizes is unknown. The data originate from a study of CD8 T cells in Susac syndrome. Sequencing of TCR beta was carried out in blood CD8+ and CD4+ T cells. TEMRA cells were FACS-enriched and CD8+ and CD4+ T cells negatively isolated. Whole-study results and caveats: The authors acknowledged that the study's TCR sequencing and HLA analysis involved relatively few individuals.

The ends were cut back, 2 bases at V and 1 base at J, with 8 bases in the middle. CDR3 length: 14 amino acids. Germline V gene lookup returns CDR1 SEHNR and CDR2 FQNEAQ (reference sequence). Random-hexamer reverse transcription was applied to roughly 0.5 to 1 ug RNA. Amplification of TCR beta CDR3 used immunoSEQ multiplex PCR across 54 Vbeta and 13 Jbeta. TCRdb reprocessed the immunoSEQ multiplex PCR reads via MiXCR and lists one record per CDR3 protein. This table holds about 250,000 distinct CDR3 sequences, about 94% found once. The sequence derives from a human donor with multiple sclerosis. The specimen was CD4+ T cells from PBMCs. The chain has TRBV7-9 and TRBJ1-2; D gene uncertain. The CDR3 DNA reads TGTGCCAGCAGCTTAACCGGAGTTAACTATGGCTACACCTTC. This encodes CASSLTGVNYGYTF.